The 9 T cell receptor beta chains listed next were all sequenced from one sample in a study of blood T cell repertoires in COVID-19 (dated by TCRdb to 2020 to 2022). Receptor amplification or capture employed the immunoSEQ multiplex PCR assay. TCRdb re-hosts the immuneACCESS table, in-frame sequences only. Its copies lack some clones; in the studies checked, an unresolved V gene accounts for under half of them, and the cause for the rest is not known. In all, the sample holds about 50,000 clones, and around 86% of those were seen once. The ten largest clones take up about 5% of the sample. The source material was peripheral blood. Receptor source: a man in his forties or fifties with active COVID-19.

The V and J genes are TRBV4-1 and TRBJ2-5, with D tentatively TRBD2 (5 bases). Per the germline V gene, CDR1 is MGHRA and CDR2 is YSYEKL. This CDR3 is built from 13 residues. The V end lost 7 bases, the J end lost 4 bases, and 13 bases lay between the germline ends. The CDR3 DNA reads TGCGCCAGCAAGGACCCGGGGATAGAGACCCAGTACTTC. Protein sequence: CASKDPGIETQYF.

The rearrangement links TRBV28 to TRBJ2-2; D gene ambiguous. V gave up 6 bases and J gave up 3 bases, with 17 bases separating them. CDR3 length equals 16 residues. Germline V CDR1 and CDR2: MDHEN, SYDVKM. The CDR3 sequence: CASRPLRWADTGELFF. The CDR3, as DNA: TGTGCCAGCAGGCCTCTCCGTTGGGCAGACACCGGGGAGCTGTTTTTT. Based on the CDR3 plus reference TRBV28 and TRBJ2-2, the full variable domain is DVKVTQSSRYLVKRTGEKVFLECVQDMDHENMFWYRQDPGLGLRLIYFSYDVKMKEKGDIPEGYSVSREKKERFSLILESASTNQTSMYLCASRPLRWADTGELFFGEGSRLTVL.

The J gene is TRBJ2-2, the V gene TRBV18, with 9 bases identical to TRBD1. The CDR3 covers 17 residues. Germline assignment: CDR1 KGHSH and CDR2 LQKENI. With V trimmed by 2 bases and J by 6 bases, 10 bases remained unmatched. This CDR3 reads CASSPEIGQGTAGELFF. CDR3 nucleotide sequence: TGTGCCAGCTCACCAGAAATAGGACAGGGGACCGCCGGGGAGCTGTTTTTT. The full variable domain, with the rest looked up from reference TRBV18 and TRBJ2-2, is NAGVMQNPRHLVRRRGQEARLRCSPMKGHSHVYWYRQLPEEGLKFMVYLQKENIIDESGMPKERFSAEFPKEGPSILRIQQVVRGDSAAYFCASSPEIGQGTAGELFFGEGSRLTVL.

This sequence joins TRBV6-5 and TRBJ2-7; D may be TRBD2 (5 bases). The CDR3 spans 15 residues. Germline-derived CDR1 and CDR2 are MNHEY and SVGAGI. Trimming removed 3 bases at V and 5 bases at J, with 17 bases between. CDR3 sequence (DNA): TGTGCCAGCAGTTATCGGGCTAGCTTTAGGGACGAGCAGTACTTC. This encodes CASSYRASFRDEQYF.

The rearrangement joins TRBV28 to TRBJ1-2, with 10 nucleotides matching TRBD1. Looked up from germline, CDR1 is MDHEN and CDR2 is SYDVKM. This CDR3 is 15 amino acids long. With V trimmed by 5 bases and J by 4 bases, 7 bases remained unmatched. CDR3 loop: CASSVGTGASYGYTF. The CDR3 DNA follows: TGTGCCAGCAGTGTTGGGACAGGGGCTTCCTATGGCTACACCTTC.

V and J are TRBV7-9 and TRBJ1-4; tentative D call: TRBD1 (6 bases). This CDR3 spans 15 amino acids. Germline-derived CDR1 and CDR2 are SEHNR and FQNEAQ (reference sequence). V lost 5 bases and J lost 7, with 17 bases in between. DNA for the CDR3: TGTGCCAGCAGCCCCCCCTGGACAGATAGTGAAAAACTGTTTTTT. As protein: CASSPPWTDSEKLFF.

CDR3 in DNA: TGTGCCAGCAGCTCAACTAGGACGGGTGAAACCCAGTACTTC. This translates into CASSSTRTGETQYF. V and J are TRBV7-2 and TRBJ2-5, with D perhaps TRBD2 (5 bases). V lost 4 bases and J 8 bases, leaving 17 bases between the germline ends. The CDR3 is 14 residues long. The germline gives CDR1 SGHTA, CDR2 FQGNSA.

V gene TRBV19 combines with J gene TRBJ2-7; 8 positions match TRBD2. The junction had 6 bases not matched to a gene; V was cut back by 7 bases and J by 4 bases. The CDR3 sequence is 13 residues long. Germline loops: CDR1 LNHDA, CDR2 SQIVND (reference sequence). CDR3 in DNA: TGTGCCAGTATTCCGGGAGGGAGGTACGAGCAGTACTTC. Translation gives CASIPGGRYEQYF.

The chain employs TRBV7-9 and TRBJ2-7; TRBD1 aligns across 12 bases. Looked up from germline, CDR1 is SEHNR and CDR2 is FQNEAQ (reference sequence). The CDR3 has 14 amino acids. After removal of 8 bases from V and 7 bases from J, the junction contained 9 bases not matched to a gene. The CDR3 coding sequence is TGTGCCAGCGAGAGTGGGACAGGGGGCTTAGAGCAGTACTTC. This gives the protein CASESGTGGLEQYF.